These T cell receptor beta chains were read from a single sample in a study of cytomegalovirus exposure and HLA in healthy donors. The repertoire was sequenced with immunoSEQ multiplex PCR; TCRdb's copy has only in-frame clones and lacks some. The sample contains 110,000 to 150,000 clones, roughly 92% of which appear only once. Sequencing was performed on PBMCs. The origin of the receptors is a man younger than 35 in good health and CMV-seronegative. The CDR3 runs from the conserved cysteine through the conserved F or W. D genes are given only for firm matches. Rows may omit the clone size; those that give it use once, few, many or a size class.

NA	TRBV5-4	TRBJ1-1	NA	CASSLQTNTEAFF	TGTGCCAGCAGCTTACAGACGAACACTGAAGCTTTCTTT
once	TRBV5-1	TRBJ2-5	NA	CASSLALDYGETQYF	TGCGCCAGCAGCTTGGCCCTGGACTACGGAGAGACCCAGTACTTC
few	TRBV27	TRBJ1-6	NA	CASSEFRNSPLHF	TGTGCCAGCAGTGAATTCAGGAATTCACCCCTCCACTTT
NA	TRBV4-2	TRBJ2-7	NA	CASSRETVQGSHEQYF	TGTGCCAGCAGCCGCGAGACGGTCCAGGGGTCCCACGAGCAGTACTTC
NA	TRBV30	TRBJ1-5	TRBD1	CAWSSQGNQPQHF	TGTGCCTGGAGCTCACAGGGGAATCAGCCCCAGCATTTT
NA	TRBV6-1	TRBJ2-1	TRBD1	CATQTGGNSGEQFF	TGTGCCACCCAGACAGGGGGCAACAGCGGTGAGCAGTTCTTC
once	TRBV7-9	TRBJ2-1	NA	CASSRPGGGHHNEQFF	TGTGCCAGCAGCCGCCCGGGCGGGGGACATCACAATGAGCAGTTCTTC
few	TRBV9	TRBJ1-2	NA	CASSEGNYGYTF	TGTGCCAGCAGCGAGGGGAACTATGGCTACACCTTC
NA	TRBV10-1	TRBJ2-3	NA	CASSGRGTGTDTQYF	TGCGCCAGCAGTGGCAGGGGAACGGGCACAGATACGCAGTATTTT
NA	TRBV5-1	TRBJ1-1	TRBD1	CASSPTGQTETEAFF	TGCGCCAGCAGCCCGACAGGGCAGACGGAAACTGAAGCTTTCTTT
NA	TRBV7-9	TRBJ2-7	TRBD1	CASSEQGVETYEQYF	TGTGCCAGCAGCGAACAGGGGGTTGAAACCTACGAGCAGTACTTC
NA	TRBV7-8	TRBJ2-1	TRBD1	CASQIFGQGTNEQFF	TGTGCCAGTCAGATATTCGGACAGGGGACTAATGAGCAGTTCTTC
NA	TRBV9	TRBJ2-2	TRBD2	CASTAGASGTTGELFF	TGTGCCAGCACCGCCGGGGCTAGCGGGACAACCGGGGAGCTGTTTTTT
NA	TRBV2	TRBJ2-3	NA	CASSEPVGRGGTDTQYF	TGTGCCAGCAGTGAACCGGTGGGGAGGGGGGGCACAGATACGCAGTATTTT
NA	TRBV4-3	TRBJ2-2	TRBD2	CASSQDSWTSGLKAGELFF	TGCGCCAGCAGCCAAGATTCGTGGACTAGCGGGCTCAAGGCCGGGGAGCTGTTTTTT
NA	TRBV7-6	TRBJ2-5	TRBD2	CASSAPLSGGIDETQYF	TGTGCCAGCAGCGCGCCACTTAGCGGGGGGATTGATGAGACCCAGTACTTC
NA	TRBV5-6	TRBJ1-4	NA	CASSPGGGPLWELFF	TGTGCCAGCAGCCCGGGAGGAGGCCCCCTCTGGGAACTGTTTTTT
NA	TRBV7-8	TRBJ1-5	NA	CASSSYSNQPQHF	TGTGCCAGCAGCTCCTATAGCAATCAGCCCCAGCATTTT
few	TRBV30	TRBJ1-5	NA	CAWEQGYNQPQHF	TGTGCCTGGGAACAGGGATACAATCAGCCCCAGCATTTT
NA	TRBV30	TRBJ1-6	NA	CAWSVIGANSPLHF	TGTGCCTGGAGTGTAATCGGAGCAAATTCACCCCTCCACTTT
NA	TRBV29-1	TRBJ1-2	NA	CSVEGGGADGYTF	TGCAGCGTTGAAGGTGGGGGGGCTGATGGCTACACCTTC
NA	TRBV29-1	TRBJ2-7	TRBD1	CSVSRLGQGNEQYF	TGCAGCGTTTCGCGGTTGGGACAGGGCAACGAGCAGTACTTC
NA	TRBV14	TRBJ1-2	NA	CASSQGGFGYGYTF	TGTGCCAGCAGCCAAGGAGGGTTTGGCTATGGCTACACCTTC
NA	TRBV18	TRBJ1-5	TRBD1	CASSPRTGIDNQPQHF	TGTGCCAGCTCACCAAGGACAGGGATCGACAATCAGCCCCAGCATTTT
NA	TRBV13	TRBJ1-1	TRBD1	CASSPTGGLAFF	TGTGCCAGCAGTCCGACAGGGGGCCTGGCTTTCTTT